The rows below give T cell receptor beta chains drawn from one sample of a study of graft-versus-host responses after intestinal transplantation. The repertoire was sequenced with immunoSEQ multiplex PCR; TCRdb's copy has only in-frame clones and lacks some. This table holds approximately 15,000 clones, about 90% found once. This material consisted of bone marrow, taken nearly 130 days after intestinal transplantation. Receptors originate from a human patient who received an intestinal transplant, so some T cells may come from the graft donor. Each CDR3 is given with its conserved first and last residue. The order of the fields is clone size, D gene, J gene, V gene, CDR3 DNA, CDR3 protein. A D gene is named only where the DNA matches it firmly. Expanded clones are given a class, and other clones once, few, many or no size at all.

size: NA
D: TRBD1
J: TRBJ2-5
V: TRBV28
DNA: TGTGCCAGCAGAAGGACAGGGCAAGAGACCCAGTACTTC
CDR3: CASRRTGQETQYF

size: few
D: NA
J: TRBJ2-5
V: TRBV7-9
DNA: TGTGCCAGCAGCCGACCCGGAGCGTGGGAGACCCAGTACTTC
CDR3: CASSRPGAWETQYF

size: NA
D: TRBD2
J: TRBJ2-7
V: TRBV19
DNA: TGTGCCAGTAGTCCGACTAGCGGGATATACGAGCAGTACTTC
CDR3: CASSPTSGIYEQYF

size: NA
D: NA
J: TRBJ1-5
V: TRBV30
DNA: TGTGCCTGGAGCGCCCTGAATCAGCCCCAGCATTTT
CDR3: CAWSALNQPQHF

size: NA
D: NA
J: TRBJ2-7
V: TRBV19
DNA: TGTGCCAGTAGTTTCACGGACGGCTACGAGCAGTACTTC
CDR3: CASSFTDGYEQYF

size: NA
D: TRBD2
J: TRBJ2-7
V: TRBV28
DNA: TGTGCCAGCAGCCTCCAGGGAGGGAACGAGCAGTACTTC
CDR3: CASSLQGGNEQYF

size: NA
D: TRBD2
J: TRBJ2-1
V: TRBV4-3
DNA: TGCGCCAGCAGCCAAGACGGGGCGGGAGGTCTTTTGGATGAGCAGTTCTTC
CDR3: CASSQDGAGGLLDEQFF

size: NA
D: NA
J: TRBJ1-4
V: TRBV7-9
DNA: TGTGCCAGCAGCTCATTATGGACCGTTAATGAAAAACTGTTTTTT
CDR3: CASSSLWTVNEKLFF

size: NA
D: NA
J: TRBJ2-3
V: TRBV7-2
DNA: TGTGCCAGCAGCTTAGGGCTCCCTGGGACAGATACGCAGTATTTT
CDR3: CASSLGLPGTDTQYF

size: NA
D: NA
J: TRBJ2-3
V: TRBV6-5
DNA: TGTGCCAGCAGTTACTCCGACGGAGCCACAGATACGCAGTATTTT
CDR3: CASSYSDGATDTQYF

size: NA
D: NA
J: TRBJ2-2
V: TRBV4-1
DNA: TGCGCCAGCAGCTCACGACTACAGAACACCGGGGAGCTGTTTTTT
CDR3: CASSSRLQNTGELFF

size: NA
D: NA
J: TRBJ1-6
V: TRBV5-4
DNA: TGTGCCAGCAGCTTTCGCGGGGGTAATTCACCCCTCCACTTT
CDR3: CASSFRGGNSPLHF

size: NA
D: NA
J: TRBJ1-1
V: TRBV19
DNA: TGTGCCAGTAGTATATGGTCTGGCCCCCGGGAGAGGAACACTGAAGCTTTCTTT
CDR3: CASSIWSGPRERNTEAFF

size: NA
D: NA
J: TRBJ1-5
V: TRBV6-1
DNA: TGTGCCAGCAGTGAATGGAAGAGAGGGGGGCGCGGTCAGCCCCAGCATTTT
CDR3: CASSEWKRGGRGQPQHF

size: NA
D: NA
J: TRBJ2-7
V: TRBV9
DNA: TGTGCCAGCAGCCCAGGGGGGTTTGGAGGCTACGAGCAGTACTTC
CDR3: CASSPGGFGGYEQYF

size: NA
D: NA
J: TRBJ2-7
V: TRBV11-2
DNA: TGTGCCAGCAGCTTAGGGGACTCAGGTACCTACGAGCAGTACTTC
CDR3: CASSLGDSGTYEQYF

size: NA
D: TRBD1
J: TRBJ2-7
V: TRBV30
DNA: TGTGCCTCACGGGCAGGGACAGGGTCAACCTACGAGCAGTACTTC
CDR3: CASRAGTGSTYEQYF

size: NA
D: NA
J: TRBJ2-6
V: TRBV21-1
DNA: TGTGCCAACGGAAGACAGGGCACTAGCGGGAACCTCTTTGGGGCCAACGTCCTGACTTTC
CDR3: CANGRQGTSGNLFGANVLTF

size: once
D: NA
J: TRBJ2-7
V: TRBV10-3
DNA: TGTGCCATCAGTGATTTCAGTTCGGCAGGGAAGGCTTACGAGCAGTACTTC
CDR3: CAISDFSSAGKAYEQYF

size: NA
D: NA
J: TRBJ2-6
V: TRBV6-5
DNA: TGTGCCAGCAGTCTGAGTTTATCTGGGGCCAACGTCCTGACTTTC
CDR3: CASSLSLSGANVLTF

size: NA
D: NA
J: TRBJ2-5
V: TRBV7-6
DNA: TGTGCCAGCAGCTTAGACAGAAACCAAGAGACCCAGTACTTC
CDR3: CASSLDRNQETQYF

size: NA
D: TRBD2
J: TRBJ2-1
V: TRBV6-4
DNA: TGTGCCAGCAGTAGCGGGAGGAGCTCCTACAATGAGCAGTTCTTC
CDR3: CASSSGRSSYNEQFF

size: NA
D: TRBD1
J: TRBJ1-5
V: TRBV18
DNA: TGTGCCAGCTCATCACAGGGGGTGGTCAATCAGCCCCAGCATTTT
CDR3: CASSSQGVVNQPQHF

size: NA
D: NA
J: TRBJ2-2
V: TRBV18
DNA: TGTGCCAGCTCACCATGGATTTCCGGACAGACCCAGAATGCCGGGGAGCTGTTTTTT
CDR3: CASSPWISGQTQNAGELFF

size: NA
D: TRBD1
J: TRBJ1-5
V: TRBV30
DNA: TGTGCCTGGAGTGTAGTTGGGACAGGGGCGAAGAATAGCAATCAGCCCCAGCATTTT
CDR3: CAWSVVGTGAKNSNQPQHF

size: NA
D: NA
J: TRBJ1-2
V: TRBV28
DNA: TGTGCCAGCAGTTTAACGACTGCTAACTATGGCTACACCTTC
CDR3: CASSLTTANYGYTF

size: NA
D: NA
J: TRBJ1-2
V: TRBV5-6
DNA: TGTGCCAGCAGCGCGGGGACTGGAGCTAACTATGGCTACACCTTC
CDR3: CASSAGTGANYGYTF

size: few
D: NA
J: TRBJ1-1
V: TRBV2
DNA: TGTGCCAACGGACCCTTAAGCGCTGAAGCTTTCTTT
CDR3: CANGPLSAEAFF

size: NA
D: TRBD2
J: TRBJ2-1
V: TRBV5-6
DNA: TGTGCCAGCAGCTGGGGGGTAGCGGGAGGGCTGTACAATGAGCAGTTCTTC
CDR3: CASSWGVAGGLYNEQFF

size: few
D: TRBD2
J: TRBJ2-1
V: TRBV12-5
DNA: TGTGCTAGTGGTTTGGGACTAGCGTTTAACAATGAGCAGTTCTTC
CDR3: CASGLGLAFNNEQFF

size: few
D: TRBD2
J: TRBJ2-1
V: TRBV5-1
DNA: TGCGCCAGCAGCTCTTCTAGCGGGAGGGCCCTCAATGAGCAGTTCTTC
CDR3: CASSSSSGRALNEQFF

size: NA
D: NA
J: TRBJ2-7
V: TRBV7-2
DNA: TGTGCCAGCAGCTTAGGTGACACCTACCCCTACGAGCAGTACTTC
CDR3: CASSLGDTYPYEQYF

size: NA
D: NA
J: TRBJ2-7
V: TRBV27
DNA: TGTGCCAGCAGCCTCACAGGGCATAACTCCTACGAGCAGTACTTC
CDR3: CASSLTGHNSYEQYF

size: NA
D: TRBD2
J: TRBJ2-2
V: TRBV28
DNA: TGTGCCAGCAGTCGATTACTAGCGGGAGGGGCCGGGGAGCTGTTTTTT
CDR3: CASSRLLAGGAGELFF

size: NA
D: NA
J: TRBJ2-1
V: TRBV11-2
DNA: TGTGCCAGCAGCTTAAACAATGAGCAGTTCTTC
CDR3: CASSLNNEQFF

size: NA
D: NA
J: TRBJ1-2
V: TRBV9
DNA: TGTGCCAGCAGCGTAGCTTTCCAGGACACCTATGGCTACACCTTC
CDR3: CASSVAFQDTYGYTF

size: few
D: NA
J: TRBJ1-1
V: TRBV19
DNA: TGTGCCAGTAGTATCCGGAACACTGAAGCTTTCTTT
CDR3: CASSIRNTEAFF

size: NA
D: TRBD1
J: TRBJ2-1
V: TRBV11-3
DNA: TGTGCCAGCAGCGTACAGGGGACACACAATGAGCAGTTCTTC
CDR3: CASSVQGTHNEQFF

size: once
D: TRBD1
J: TRBJ2-1
V: TRBV4-3
DNA: TGCGCCAGCAGCCGGGGGACAGGGAGCCATGAGCAGTTCTTC
CDR3: CASSRGTGSHEQFF

size: NA
D: TRBD1
J: TRBJ2-1
V: TRBV9
DNA: TGTGCCAGCAGCGGGGGGACAGGGGCCTACAATGAGCAGTTCTTC
CDR3: CASSGGTGAYNEQFF

size: NA
D: NA
J: TRBJ2-2
V: TRBV28
DNA: TGTGCCAGCAGTTTGGGCGGGACCTACACCGGGGAGCTGTTTTTT
CDR3: CASSLGGTYTGELFF

size: NA
D: NA
J: TRBJ2-1
V: TRBV25-1
DNA: TGTGCCAGCAGTGATTGGGGTAATGAGCAGTTCTTC
CDR3: CASSDWGNEQFF

size: once
D: NA
J: TRBJ1-2
V: TRBV7-2
DNA: TGTGCCAGCAGCTTGCGACACCGGTTGCGCTACACCTTC
CDR3: CASSLRHRLRYTF

size: NA
D: NA
J: TRBJ2-7
V: TRBV4-2
DNA: TGTGCCAGCAGCCAAGGGGTCGGGAGCTACGAGCAGTACTTC
CDR3: CASSQGVGSYEQYF

size: NA
D: TRBD2
J: TRBJ2-1
V: TRBV4-2
DNA: TGTGCCAGCAGCCAAGAGGAGGGTAGCGGGACCACCTACAATGAGCAGTTCTTC
CDR3: CASSQEEGSGTTYNEQFF

size: NA
D: NA
J: TRBJ2-7
V: TRBV6-1
DNA: TGTGCCAGCAGTGAGGCGGGGTACGGGCACTACGAGCAGTACTTC
CDR3: CASSEAGYGHYEQYF

size: NA
D: TRBD2
J: TRBJ2-7
V: TRBV5-8
DNA: TGTGCCAGCAGCTTGGGAGCGGGACTGTACGAGCAGTACTTC
CDR3: CASSLGAGLYEQYF

size: NA
D: NA
J: TRBJ1-1
V: TRBV19
DNA: TGTGCCAGTAGTACGCAGACAGGTAACACTGAAGCTTTCTTT
CDR3: CASSTQTGNTEAFF

size: NA
D: NA
J: TRBJ2-1
V: TRBV5-1
DNA: TGCGCCAGCAGCTTGGGAGGGCAGTCCAATGAGCAGTTCTTC
CDR3: CASSLGGQSNEQFF

size: once
D: TRBD1
J: TRBJ2-7
V: TRBV30
DNA: TGTGCCTGGAGTGTACTTCTAGGGGGCGGTTACGAGCAGTACTTC
CDR3: CAWSVLLGGGYEQYF

size: NA
D: NA
J: TRBJ1-2
V: TRBV6-5
DNA: TGTGCCAGCAGGGGCGACAACTATGGCTACACCTTC
CDR3: CASRGDNYGYTF

size: NA
D: NA
J: TRBJ1-1
V: TRBV5-4
DNA: TGTGCCAGCAGCTTGAGGGCTCGGAACACTGAAGCTTTCTTT
CDR3: CASSLRARNTEAFF

size: NA
D: NA
J: TRBJ1-2
V: TRBV19
DNA: TGTGCCAGTAGTATTCTGGTTAACTATGGCTACACCTTC
CDR3: CASSILVNYGYTF

size: NA
D: TRBD2
J: TRBJ2-7
V: TRBV28
DNA: TGTGCCAGCAGTTTTTCACCGATTAGCGGGAGGCTTCGCGAGCAGTACTTC
CDR3: CASSFSPISGRLREQYF

size: once
D: NA
J: TRBJ1-2
V: TRBV2
DNA: TGTGCCAGCAAGGTTTTCCCGTTGCGGGACACCTATGGCTACACCTTC
CDR3: CASKVFPLRDTYGYTF

size: once
D: NA
J: TRBJ2-5
V: TRBV6-1
DNA: TGTGCCAGCAGTGAAGCGCTTCGGAGGATGGAGACCCAGTACTTC
CDR3: CASSEALRRMETQYF

size: NA
D: TRBD1
J: TRBJ1-4
V: TRBV5-4
DNA: TGTGCCAGCAGCATAGACAGGGGACAACTGTTTTTT
CDR3: CASSIDRGQLFF

size: NA
D: NA
J: TRBJ1-3
V: TRBV5-1
DNA: TGCGCCAGCAGCTTGGAGACGCCAGGGCGAAACACCATATATTTT
CDR3: CASSLETPGRNTIYF